This entry lists 2 T cell receptor beta chains sequenced from one sample in a study of metastatic and nonmetastatic thyroid tumors. Through MiXCR, TCRdb re-clonotyped the PCR reads. The repertoire consists of about 38,000 clones, with roughly 50% occurring once and the leading ten covering around 22%. Thyroid surgery had not been preceded by any treatment in any patient. The source material was tumor tissue. All receptors derive from a male donor with papillary thyroid cancer or a benign thyroid nodule (not recorded which). Some clones in this sample may be carry-over from other donors' samples.

The rearrangement links TRBV29-1 to TRBJ1-2; D is unresolved. Deletions cut 1 base from V and 8 bases from J, with 8 bases between. CDR1 SQVTM and CDR2 ANQGSEA come from the germline V gene. This CDR3 region has 11 residues. The CDR3 loop is CSVEGLGGYTF. The CDR3 DNA follows: TGCAGCGTTGAAGGGCTAGGCGGCTACACCTTC.

This chain connects TRBV2 to TRBJ2-5; D perhaps matches TRBD1 (6 bases). The germline V and J ends were trimmed by 5 bases and 5 bases, with 12 bases remaining between them. This CDR3 comprises 13 residues. Germline CDR1 and CDR2: SNHLY and FYNNEI. The CDR3 bases are TGTGCCAGCAGTTACAGGGCAGGGGAGACCCAGTACTTC. Its protein is CASSYRAGETQYF.